This record concerns one T cell receptor (beta chain) sequence. The CDR3 contains 14 residues. V was cut by 4 bases and J by 3 bases, with 11 bases left in between. CDR1 is KGHSH and CDR2 is LQKENI in the germline V gene. Use of 60 Vbeta and 13 Jbeta primers characterized the PCR. Measured with immunoSEQ multiplex PCR; TCRdb has only the in-frame clones, and not every one. The data show a few hundred thousand clones, with over 60% seen just once and about a sixth held by the top ten. This entry is derived from a study of cytomegalovirus exposure and HLA in healthy donors. Sequenced: PBMCs. The chain uses TRBV18 and TRBJ2-3; possibly TRBD2 for D (5 bases). The TCR was taken from a middle-aged man in good health and CMV-seronegative. The CDR3 nucleotides are TGTGCCAGCTCACTGTGGACTGTAACAGATACGCAGTATTTT. Translating gives CASSLWTVTDTQYF. Supplemented by reference TRBV18 and TRBJ2-3, the full variable domain reads NAGVMQNPRHLVRRRGQEARLRCSPMKGHSHVYWYRQLPEEGLKFMVYLQKENIIDESGMPKERFSAEFPKEGPSILRIQQVVRGDSAAYFCASSLWTVTDTQYFGPGTRLTVL.